A selection of T cell receptor beta chains follows, all from one sample in a study of T cells after yellow fever vaccination. TCRdb reprocessed the 5' RACE reads via MiXCR and lists one record per CDR3 protein. The table records 300,000 to 400,000 distinct CDR3 sequences, over 8% of them present only once. Sequenced here: PBMCs, sampled on the day of the first yellow fever vaccination. These receptors came from a man aged 18 to 29 who received the YFV17D yellow fever vaccine. The CDR3 runs from the conserved cysteine through the conserved F or W. D genes are given only for firm matches. Clone size is not always given. Where it is, it says once, few, many or a class for expanded clones.

TRBJ2-1	TRBV20-1	-	-	CSAIGIGDRYNEQFF	TGCAGTGCTATAGGTATTGGGGACCGATACAATGAGCAGTTCTTC
TRBJ1-5	TRBV18	-	-	CASSPTVVAPGTPQHF	TGTGCCAGCTCACCAACAGTGGTCGCACCGGGCACGCCCCAGCATTTT
TRBJ1-6	TRBV3-1	-	-	CASSQGLVGTPLHF	TGTGCCAGCAGCCAAGGCCTGGTGGGTACACCCCTCCACTTT
TRBJ2-7	TRBV7-2	few	TRBD2	CASSLQRGSYEQYF	TGTGCCAGCAGCCTCCAGCGGGGGAGCTACGAGCAGTACTTC
TRBJ1-5	TRBV9	few	-	CASSVGWVGPNQPQHF	TGTGCCAGCAGCGTCGGATGGGTGGGCCCCAATCAGCCCCAGCATTTT
TRBJ2-7	TRBV2	many	TRBD1	CASSENRGRFEQYF	TGTGCCAGCAGTGAAAACAGGGGGCGATTCGAGCAGTACTTC
TRBJ2-7	TRBV19	-	-	CASSMRQGSSYEQYF	TGTGCCAGTAGTATGCGCCAGGGGAGCTCCTACGAGCAGTACTTC
TRBJ2-3	TRBV25-1	few	TRBD1	CASSVGQGLLQYF	TGTGCCAGCAGTGTGGGACAGGGGTTACTGCAGTATTTT
TRBJ2-2	TRBV6-1	-	-	CASSPRRTNTGELFF	TGTGCCAGCAGTCCCCGGAGGACGAACACCGGGGAGCTGTTTTTT
TRBJ2-1	TRBV7-9	-	-	CASSFGIRDPSNEQFF	TGTGCCAGCAGCTTCGGGATCCGCGACCCCAGCAATGAGCAGTTCTTC
TRBJ1-1	TRBV7-2	few	-	CASSLPRQVSEAFF	TGTGCCAGCAGCTTACCCCGACAGGTTTCTGAAGCTTTCTTT
TRBJ2-3	TRBV2	-	-	CASRVDQGDTQYF	TGTGCCAGCAGGGTGGACCAGGGGGATACGCAGTATTTT
TRBJ2-3	TRBV20-1	-	-	CSARFGTQYF	TGCAGTGCTAGGTTTGGTACGCAGTATTTT
TRBJ2-1	TRBV11-2	-	-	CASSLTSSRPPVFF	TGTGCCAGCAGCTTGACATCCTCCCGACCTCCGGTGTTCTTC
TRBJ1-2	TRBV7-8	-	-	CASSLRRESNYGYTF	TGTGCCAGCAGCTTAAGACGGGAGTCTAACTATGGCTACACCTTC
TRBJ2-7	TRBV30	-	-	CAWSQVSEQYF	TGTGCCTGGAGTCAGGTTTCCGAGCAGTACTTC
TRBJ1-4	TRBV5-1	-	-	CASSFATNEKLFF	TGCGCCAGCAGCTTCGCAACTAATGAAAAACTGTTTTTT
TRBJ2-3	TRBV7-2	-	TRBD2	CASSLGPSGAADTQYF	TGTGCCAGCAGCTTAGGTCCTAGCGGGGCGGCAGATACGCAGTATTTT
TRBJ2-5	TRBV18	few	-	CASSPRGNQETQYF	TGTGCCAGCTCACCTCGGGGGAACCAAGAGACCCAGTACTTC
TRBJ1-3	TRBV6-6	-	-	CASGLSGNTIYF	TGTGCCAGCGGGTTATCAGGAAACACCATATATTTT
TRBJ1-2	TRBV4-2	medium-sized	-	CASSQEVWRGGYTF	TGTGCCAGCAGCCAAGAAGTTTGGCGCGGAGGCTACACCTTC
TRBJ2-5	TRBV6-2/TRBV6-3	-	TRBD1	CASSYLPGQGALETQYF	TGTGCCAGCAGTTACCTCCCTGGACAGGGTGCGTTAGAGACCCAGTACTTC
TRBJ1-1	TRBV7-8	many	-	CASSRRAANTEAFF	TGTGCCAGCAGCAGGAGGGCGGCGAACACTGAAGCTTTCTTT
TRBJ1-1	TRBV6-1	few	-	CASSDRSRTGEAFF	TGTGCCAGCAGCGACAGGAGTAGAACAGGTGAAGCTTTCTTT
TRBJ2-3	TRBV7-2	few	TRBD2	CASSATSGANTQYF	TGTGCCAGCAGCGCTACTAGCGGGGCGAATACGCAGTATTTT
TRBJ2-7	TRBV18	-	-	CASSPFDRGEQYF	TGTGCCAGCTCACCATTCGACCGGGGAGAGCAGTACTTC
TRBJ2-2	TRBV12-3/TRBV12-4	few	-	CASSWITGELFF	TGTGCCAGCAGTTGGATCACCGGGGAGCTGTTTTTT
TRBJ1-2	TRBV7-2	few	TRBD1	CASSPGQGTFYGYTF	TGTGCCAGCAGCCCAGGACAGGGGACCTTCTATGGCTACACCTTC